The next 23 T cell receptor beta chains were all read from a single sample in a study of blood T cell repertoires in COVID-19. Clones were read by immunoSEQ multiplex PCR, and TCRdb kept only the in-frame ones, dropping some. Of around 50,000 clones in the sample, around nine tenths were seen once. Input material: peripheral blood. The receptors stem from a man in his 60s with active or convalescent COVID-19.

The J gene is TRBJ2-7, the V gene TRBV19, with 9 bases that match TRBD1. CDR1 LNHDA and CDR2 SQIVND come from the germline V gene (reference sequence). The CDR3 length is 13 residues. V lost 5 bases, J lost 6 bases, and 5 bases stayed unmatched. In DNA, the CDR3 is TGTGCCAGTAGTGGGACAGGGACGGGCGAGCAGTACTTC. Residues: CASSGTGTGEQYF.

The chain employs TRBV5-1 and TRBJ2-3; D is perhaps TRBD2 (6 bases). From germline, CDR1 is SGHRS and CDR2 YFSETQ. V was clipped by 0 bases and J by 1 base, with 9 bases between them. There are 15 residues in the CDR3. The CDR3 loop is CASSLVGGRTDTQYF. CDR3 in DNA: TGCGCCAGCAGCTTGGTTGGAGGGCGCACAGATACGCAGTATTTT.

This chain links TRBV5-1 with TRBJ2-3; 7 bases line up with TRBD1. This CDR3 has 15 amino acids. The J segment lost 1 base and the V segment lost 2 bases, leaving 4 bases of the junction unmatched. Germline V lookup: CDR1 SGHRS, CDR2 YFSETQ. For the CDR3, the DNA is TGCGCCAGCAGCTTAGAGGGGGCCGGCACAGATACGCAGTATTTT. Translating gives CASSLEGAGTDTQYF.

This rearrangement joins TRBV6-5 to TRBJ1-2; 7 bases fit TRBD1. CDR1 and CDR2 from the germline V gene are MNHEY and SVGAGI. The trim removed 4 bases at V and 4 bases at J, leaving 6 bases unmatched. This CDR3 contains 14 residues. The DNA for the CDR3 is TGTGCCAGCAGTTTCGGACAGGTACTCTATGGCTACACCTTC. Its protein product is CASSFGQVLYGYTF.

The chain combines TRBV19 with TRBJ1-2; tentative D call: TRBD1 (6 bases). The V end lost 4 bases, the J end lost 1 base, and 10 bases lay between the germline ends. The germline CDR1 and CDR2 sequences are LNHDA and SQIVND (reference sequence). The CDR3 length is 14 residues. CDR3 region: CASSRDTHNYGYTF. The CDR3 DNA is TGTGCCAGTAGTAGGGACACACATAACTATGGCTACACCTTC.

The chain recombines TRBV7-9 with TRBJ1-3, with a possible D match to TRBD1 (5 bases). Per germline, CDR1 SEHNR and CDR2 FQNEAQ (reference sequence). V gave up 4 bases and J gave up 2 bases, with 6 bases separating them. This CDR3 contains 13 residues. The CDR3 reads CASSSGTGNTIYF. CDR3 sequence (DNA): TGTGCCAGCAGCTCAGGGACTGGAAACACCATATATTTT.

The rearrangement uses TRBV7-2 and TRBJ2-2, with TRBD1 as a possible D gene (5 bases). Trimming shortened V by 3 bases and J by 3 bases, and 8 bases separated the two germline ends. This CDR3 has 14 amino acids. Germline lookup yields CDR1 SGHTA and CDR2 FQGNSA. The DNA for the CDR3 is TGTGCCAGCAGCTTGGACAAATACACCGGGGAGCTGTTTTTT. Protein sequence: CASSLDKYTGELFF.

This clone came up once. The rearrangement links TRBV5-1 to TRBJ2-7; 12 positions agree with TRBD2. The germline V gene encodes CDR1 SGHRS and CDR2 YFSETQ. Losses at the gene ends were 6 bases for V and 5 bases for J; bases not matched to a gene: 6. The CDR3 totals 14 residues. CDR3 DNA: TGCGCCAGCACCCCGACTAGCGGGGGCCACGAGCAGTACTTC. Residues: CASTPTSGGHEQYF.

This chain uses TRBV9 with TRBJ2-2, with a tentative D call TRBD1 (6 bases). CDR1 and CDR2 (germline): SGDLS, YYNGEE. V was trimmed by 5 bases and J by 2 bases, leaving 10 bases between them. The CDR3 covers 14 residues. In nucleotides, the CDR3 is TGTGCCAGCAGAAGACAGGCAAACACCGGGGAGCTGTTTTTT. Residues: CASRRQANTGELFF. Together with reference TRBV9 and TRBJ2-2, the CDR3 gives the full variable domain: DSGVTQTPKHLITATGQRVTLRCSPRSGDLSVYWYQQSLDQGLQFLIQYYNGEERAKGNILERFSAQQFPDLHSELNLSSLELGDSALYFCASRRQANTGELFFGEGSRLTVL.

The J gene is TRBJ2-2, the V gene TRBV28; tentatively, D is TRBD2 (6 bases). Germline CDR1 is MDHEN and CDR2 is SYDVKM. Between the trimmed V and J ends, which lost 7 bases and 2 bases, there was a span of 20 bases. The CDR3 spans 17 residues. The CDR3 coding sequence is TGTGCCAGCATCTCTTCCGGGGCGGGGCTTAACACCGGGGAGCTGTTTTTT. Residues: CASISSGAGLNTGELFF.

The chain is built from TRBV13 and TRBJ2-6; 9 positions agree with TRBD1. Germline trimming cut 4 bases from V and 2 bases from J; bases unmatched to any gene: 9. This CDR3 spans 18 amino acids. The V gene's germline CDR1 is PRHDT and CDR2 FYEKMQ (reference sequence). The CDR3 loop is CASSSGTGNRPGANVLTF. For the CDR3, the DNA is TGTGCCAGCAGCTCCGGGACAGGGAATAGGCCTGGGGCCAACGTCCTGACTTTC.

The CDR3 region is CASSPRRRDTEAFF. As DNA, the CDR3 is TGTGCCAGTAGCCCGAGACGCAGGGACACTGAAGCTTTCTTT. The chain employs TRBV19 and TRBJ1-1, with D possibly being TRBD1 (5 bases). This CDR3 has 14 residues. Germline loops: CDR1 LNHDA, CDR2 SQIVND (reference sequence). The V gene lost 6 bases and the J gene lost 3 bases, with 14 bases spanning the gap.

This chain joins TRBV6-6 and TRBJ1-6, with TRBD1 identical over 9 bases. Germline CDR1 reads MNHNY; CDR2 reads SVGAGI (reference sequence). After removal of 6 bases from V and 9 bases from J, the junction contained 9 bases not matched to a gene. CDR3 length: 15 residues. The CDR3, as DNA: TGTGCCAGCAGCCCACGGGACAGGGAAAGTTCACCCCTCCACTTT. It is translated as CASSPRDRESSPLHF.

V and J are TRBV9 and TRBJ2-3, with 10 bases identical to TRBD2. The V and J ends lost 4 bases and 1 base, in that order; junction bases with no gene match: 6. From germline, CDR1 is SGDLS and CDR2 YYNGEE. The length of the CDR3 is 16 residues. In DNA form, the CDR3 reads TGTGCCAGCAGCCCCCTTGGGACTAGCGGCACAGATACGCAGTATTTT. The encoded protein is CASSPLGTSGTDTQYF.

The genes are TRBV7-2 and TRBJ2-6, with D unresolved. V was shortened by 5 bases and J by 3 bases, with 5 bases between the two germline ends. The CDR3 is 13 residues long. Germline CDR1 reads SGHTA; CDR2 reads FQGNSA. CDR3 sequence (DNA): TGTGCCAGCAGCAATAGTGGGGCCAACGTCCTGACTTTC. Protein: CASSNSGANVLTF.

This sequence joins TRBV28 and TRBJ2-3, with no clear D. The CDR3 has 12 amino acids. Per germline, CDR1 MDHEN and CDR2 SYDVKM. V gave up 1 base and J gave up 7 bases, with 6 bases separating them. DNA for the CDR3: TGTGCCAGCAGTTTATCGGGTTATACGCAGTATTTT. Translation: CASSLSGYTQYF.

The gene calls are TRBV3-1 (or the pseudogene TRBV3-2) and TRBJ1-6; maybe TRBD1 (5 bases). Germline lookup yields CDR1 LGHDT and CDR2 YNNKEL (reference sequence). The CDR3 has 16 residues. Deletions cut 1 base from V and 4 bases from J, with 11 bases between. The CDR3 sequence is CASSQVGTGYNSPLHF. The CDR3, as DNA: TGTGCCAGCAGCCAAGTAGGCACAGGTTATAATTCACCCCTCCACTTT.

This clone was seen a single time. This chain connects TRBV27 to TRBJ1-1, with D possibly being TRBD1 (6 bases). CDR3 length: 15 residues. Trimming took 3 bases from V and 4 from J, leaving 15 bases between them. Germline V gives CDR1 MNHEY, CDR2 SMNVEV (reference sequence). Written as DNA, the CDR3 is TGTGCCAGCAGTTTTGCGGGGGCGTCGAGCACTGAAGCTTTCTTT. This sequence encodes CASSFAGASSTEAFF.

Here the CDR3 DNA reads TGTGCCTCAACCTCGGGGACAGGGATTGCGAGTAAGCTAAACTATGGCTACACCTTC. Its translation: CASTSGTGIASKLNYGYTF. V is TRBV2 and J is TRBJ1-2; 9 nucleotides agree with TRBD1. Per the germline V gene, CDR1 is SNHLY and CDR2 is FYNNEI. Losses at the gene ends were 11 bases for V and 2 bases for J; bases not matched to a gene: 24. The CDR3 length is 19 residues.

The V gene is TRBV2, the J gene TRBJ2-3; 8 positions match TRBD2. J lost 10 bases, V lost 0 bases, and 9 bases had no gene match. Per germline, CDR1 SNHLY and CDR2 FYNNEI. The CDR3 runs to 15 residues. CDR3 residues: CASSEAVIGRGAQYF. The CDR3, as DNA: TGTGCCAGCAGTGAAGCGGTTATCGGGAGGGGCGCGCAGTATTTT.

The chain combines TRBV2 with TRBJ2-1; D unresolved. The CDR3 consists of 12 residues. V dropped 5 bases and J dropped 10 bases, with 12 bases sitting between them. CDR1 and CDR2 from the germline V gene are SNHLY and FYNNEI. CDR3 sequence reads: CASSLDGGEQFF. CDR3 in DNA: TGTGCCAGCAGTCTAGACGGTGGCGAGCAGTTCTTC.

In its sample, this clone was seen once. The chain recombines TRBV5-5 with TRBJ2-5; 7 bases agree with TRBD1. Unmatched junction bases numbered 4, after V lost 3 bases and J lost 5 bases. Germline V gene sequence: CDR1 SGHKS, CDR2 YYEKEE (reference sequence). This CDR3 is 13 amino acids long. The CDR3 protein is CASSSQGRETQYF. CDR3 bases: TGTGCCAGCAGCTCACAGGGGCGGGAGACCCAGTACTTC.

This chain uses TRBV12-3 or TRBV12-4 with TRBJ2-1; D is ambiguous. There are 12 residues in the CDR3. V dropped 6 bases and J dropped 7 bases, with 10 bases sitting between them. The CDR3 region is CASRPDTNEQFF. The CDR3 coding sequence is TGTGCCAGCAGGCCAGACACGAATGAGCAGTTCTTC.